These 22 T cell receptor beta chains share one sample of origin, sequenced in a study of blood T cells in healthy people across ages. Primed by a sample-barcoded 5' primer and a J-beta primer mix, a second PCR proceeded for about 6 to 12 cycles. Each CDR3 protein is one row after TCRdb ran MiXCR on the 5' RACE reads. The top ten clones hold roughly 34% of a sample with roughly 700,000 distinct CDR3 sequences, 49% of them seen once. The specimen was blood. Receptors were obtained from an older woman in good health.

As regards this clonotype: A junction boundary mismatches the germline segment, possibly from a read error. The chain combines TRBV2 with TRBJ2-1; 9 positions match TRBD2. CDR1 SNHLY and CDR2 FYNNEI come from the germline V gene. The CDR3 is made up of 14 amino acids. The CDR3 DNA reads as TGTGCCAGCAGTGGCGGACTAGCGTTCGATGAGCGGTTCTTC. Residues: CASSGGLAFDERFF.

The chain carries TRBV3-1 and TRBJ2-7; D not certain. Germline loops: CDR1 LGHDT, CDR2 YNNKEL (reference sequence). The CDR3 has 18 residues. V lost 0 bases to trimming and J lost 0 bases, with 18 bases between them. CDR3 amino acids: CASSQDVPGRTVSYEQYF. The CDR3 DNA reads as TGTGCCAGCAGCCAAGACGTACCGGGTAGAACCGTCTCCTACGAGCAGTACTTC.

This clonotype has just a few counts. The chain combines TRBV7-2 with TRBJ2-3; 7 positions agree with TRBD2. The CDR3 extends over 16 amino acids. V gave up 7 bases and J gave up 2 bases; unmatched junction bases: 12. In germline, CDR1 is SGHTA, CDR2 FQGNSA. The CDR3 here is CASTVRASGFTDTQYF. The DNA of the CDR3 is TGTGCCAGCACCGTCAGGGCTAGCGGATTCACAGATACGCAGTATTTT.

The chain employs TRBV4-3 and TRBJ1-2, with D tentatively TRBD1 (5 bases). CDR1 and CDR2 from the germline V gene are LGHNA and YSLEER. The V end lost 0 bases, the J end lost 10 bases, and 12 bases lay between the germline ends. The CDR3 runs 13 residues. CDR3 amino acids: CASSQDRGETYTF. The CDR3 region has the DNA TGCGCCAGCAGCCAAGATCGAGGGGAAACCTACACCTTC.

Notes on this clonotype: At one of its ends the junction is not consistent with the germline gene, which may arise from a read error. This rearrangement joins TRBV5-1 to TRBJ2-3; possible D gene TRBD2, 6 bases. Germline V gives CDR1 SGHRS, CDR2 YFSETQ. This CDR3 spans 16 amino acids. The CDR3 spells CASTRTGGLSGDTQYF. The CDR3 DNA reads TGTGCCAGCACCCGAACCGGGGGTTTATCAGGAGATACGCAGTATTTT.

The chain couples TRBV4-3 to TRBJ2-5; 9 bases align to TRBD1. Near its end, the DNA agrees better with TRBJ2-7, so the J call may be wrong. Germline V gives CDR1 LGHNA, CDR2 YSLEER. The CDR3 sequence is 15 residues long. This CDR3 is CASSQDGTGLVEQYF. As DNA, the CDR3 is TGCGCCAGCAGCCAAGACGGGACAGGGTTAGTCGAGCAGTACTTC.

This clonotype has just a few counts. The chain has TRBV2 and TRBJ2-3; 12 bases align to TRBD2. J was trimmed by 7 bases and V by 6 bases; bases with no gene match: 8. The germline V gene has CDR1 SNHLY and CDR2 FYNNEI. The CDR3 extends over 15 amino acids. The CDR3 reads CASSSSGRGANTQYF. In DNA, the CDR3 is TGTGCCAGCAGCTCTAGCGGGAGGGGAGCGAATACGCAGTATTTT.

CDR3 residues: CASSPRASETQYF. In nucleotides, the CDR3 is TGTGCCAGCAGCCCCCGGGCCTCCGAGACGCAGTATTTT. The chain couples TRBV7-9 to TRBJ2-3; the D is unclear. CDR3 size: 13 residues. Looked up from germline, CDR1 is SEHNR and CDR2 is FQNEAQ (reference sequence). The ends were cut back, 5 bases at V and 9 bases at J, with 15 bases in the middle.

This CDR3 is CASSPPLALGSNEQFF. In nucleotides, the CDR3 is TGTGCCAGCAGTCCCCCCTTGGCTCTTGGTTCCAATGAGCAGTTCTTC. V is TRBV28 and J is TRBJ2-1; D gene unclear. The CDR3 has 16 residues. CDR1 MDHEN and CDR2 SYDVKM come from the germline V gene. Trimming cost V 5 bases and J 6 bases, with 20 bases left between them.

A remark on this clonotype: Compared with germline, one end of the junction differs, possibly owing to a read error. The chain employs TRBV12-3 or TRBV12-4 and TRBJ2-5; no firm D call. CDR3 length: 11 amino acids. The CDR3 sequence is CASSFAEAQYF. CDR3 nucleotide sequence: TGTGCCAGCAGTTTTGCAGAGGCCCAGTACTTC.

To note about this clonotype: An end of the junction does not agree with germline; a read error may underlie this. V is TRBV7-3 and J is TRBJ2-1; 11 bases are a match to TRBD2. This CDR3 has 15 amino acids. Germline CDR1 and CDR2: SGHTA and FQGTGA. CDR3 loop: CTSSPGLAGLNEQFF. For the CDR3, the DNA is TGTACCAGCAGCCCTGGACTAGCGGGCCTAAATGAGCAGTTCTTC.

V usage is TRBV20-1 and J usage is TRBJ2-3; 12 bases fit TRBD2. The V gene's germline CDR1 is DFQATT and CDR2 SNEGSKA (reference sequence). The junction had 7 bases not matched to a gene; V was cut back by 4 bases and J by 5 bases. This CDR3 comprises 15 residues. DNA of the CDR3: TGCAGTGCTACCACCGGGACTAGCGGGCTAGATACGCAGTATTTT. It specifies CSATTGTSGLDTQYF.

The rearrangement links TRBV24-1 to TRBJ2-3; 10 positions match TRBD2. The junction had 12 bases not matched to a gene; V was cut back by 5 bases and J by 5 bases. CDR1 and CDR2 (germline): KGHDR, SFDVKD. This CDR3 has 17 amino acids. DNA of the CDR3: TGTGCCACCAGTGTCGGTAGCGGGAGGACCAGGATAGATACGCAGTATTTT. Protein product: CATSVGSGRTRIDTQYF.

The chain has TRBV7-3 and TRBJ2-7; perhaps TRBD2 as D (6 bases). Trimming pared 0 bases from V and 2 bases from J, leaving 11 bases between. The germline CDR1 and CDR2 sequences are SGHTA and FQGTGA. The CDR3 is 15 amino acids. CDR3 nucleotide sequence: TGTGCCAGCAGCTTAACCGCGGGATCCACCTACGAGCAGTACTTC. It is translated as CASSLTAGSTYEQYF.

The gene calls are TRBV5-1 and TRBJ1-2, with no clear D. V lost 1 base, J lost 5 bases, and 12 bases lay in between. This CDR3 is 14 amino acids long. Germline V gene lookup returns CDR1 SGHRS and CDR2 YFSETQ. The CDR3, as DNA: TGCGCCAGCAGCTTGCAGATCATGTCGTATGGCTACACCTTC. Translated: CASSLQIMSYGYTF.

This clonotype has only a few counts. V and J are TRBV6-6 and TRBJ1-2; a possible D gene is TRBD1 (6 bases). Germline loops: CDR1 MNHNY, CDR2 SVGAGI (reference sequence). Trimming removed 5 bases from V and 4 bases from J, with 17 bases in between. The CDR3 covers 15 residues. CDR3: CASSQTGVTAYGYTF. CDR3 nucleotide sequence: TGTGCCAGCAGTCAGACAGGAGTTACTGCCTATGGCTACACCTTC.

This chain uses TRBV7-2 with TRBJ2-3, with D unclear. The CDR3 is 14 residues long. Trimming cost V 3 bases and J 2 bases, with 9 bases left between them. Germline CDR1 reads SGHTA; CDR2 reads FQGNSA. This CDR3 reads CASSFTTATDTQYF. Written as DNA, the CDR3 is TGTGCCAGCAGCTTCACAACCGCCACAGATACGCAGTATTTT.

This clonotype was counted only a few times. The chain couples TRBV4-3 to TRBJ2-1, with 15 bases that match TRBD2. The tail of the sequence fits TRBJ2-7 better, so the J call may be wrong. CDR1 and CDR2 (germline): LGHNA, YSLEER. CDR3 length: 18 amino acids. Written as DNA, the CDR3 is TGCGCCAGCAGCCAAGAATGGACTAGCGGGAGGGTACACAATGAGCAGTACTTC. Its protein product is CASSQEWTSGRVHNEQYF.

The rearrangement uses TRBV20-1 and TRBJ2-7; 7 bases map to TRBD1. The germline V gene has CDR1 DFQATT and CDR2 SNEGSKA (reference sequence). The CDR3 consists of 13 residues. With 6 bases clipped from V and 1 base from J, the junction kept 6 bases outside the gene matches. The CDR3 nucleotides are TGCAGTGCGACCAAGACAGGGTCCTACGAGCAGTACTTC. It translates to CSATKTGSYEQYF.

This chain uses TRBV5-1 with TRBJ2-6, with D tentatively TRBD1 (5 bases). The germline CDR1 and CDR2 sequences are SGHRS and YFSETQ. The V gene lost 2 bases and the J gene lost 0 bases, with 12 bases spanning the gap. This CDR3 is 17 amino acids long. CDR3: CASSLPPGPSGANVLTF. In nucleotides, the CDR3 is TGCGCCAGCAGCTTACCTCCAGGGCCCTCTGGGGCCAACGTCCTGACTTTC.

The rearrangement joins TRBV7-2 to TRBJ2-3, with D possibly being TRBD1 (5 bases). V was pared by 8 bases and J by 5 bases, with 11 bases between. CDR3 size: 12 residues. Germline values: CDR1 SGHTA, CDR2 FQGNSA. The CDR3 region is CASGQRGDTQYF. The CDR3 DNA follows: TGTGCCAGCGGCCAAAGGGGAGATACGCAGTATTTT.

The rearrangement joins TRBV6-6 to TRBJ1-1; 7 positions agree with TRBD1. The trim removed 8 bases at V and 3 bases at J, leaving 12 bases unmatched. CDR3 size: 15 residues. The germline CDR1 and CDR2 sequences are MNHNY and SVGAGI (reference sequence). Written as DNA, the CDR3 is TGTGCCAGCCTCGTTAGGGGGCTTAAGGACACTGAAGCTTTCTTT. Translated: CASLVRGLKDTEAFF.